The next 14 T cell receptor beta chains were all read from a single sample in a study of cytomegalovirus exposure and HLA in healthy donors. Researchers ran the PCR with 60 Vbeta and 13 Jbeta primers. Using immunoSEQ multiplex PCR, the repertoire was profiled, and TCRdb retains in-frame clones only, with some absent. The repertoire holds approximately 160,000 clones, with about 77% as singletons. The sample consisted of PBMCs. These receptors were collected from a man aged 18 to 29 in good health and CMV-seropositive.

V is TRBV19 and J is TRBJ1-1; the D gene is possibly TRBD1 (5 bases). The germline V and J ends were trimmed by 7 bases and 1 base, with 19 bases remaining between them. The germline CDR1 and CDR2 sequences are LNHDA and SQIVND (reference sequence). CDR3 length equals 16 residues. The chain's CDR3 is CASTYNSGWANTEAFF. The DNA for the CDR3 is TGTGCCAGTACCTATAACTCAGGGTGGGCGAACACTGAAGCTTTCTTT.

J is TRBJ2-5 and V is TRBV9; 8 bases are shared with TRBD1. The CDR3 consists of 17 residues. V lost 4 bases and J lost 5; bases outside the gene matches: 16. The germline V gene encodes CDR1 SGDLS and CDR2 YYNGEE. Written as DNA, the CDR3 is TGTGCCAGCAGCTCGCGGAGACAGGGGTGGGCCAGGGAGACCCAGTACTTC. The encoded protein is CASSSRRQGWARETQYF.

The chain uses TRBV15 and TRBJ2-7; D is perhaps TRBD1 (6 bases). The CDR3 has 16 residues. Germline V gene lookup returns CDR1 LNHNV and CDR2 YYDKDF (reference sequence). The V end was cut by 1 base, the J end by 6 bases, with 19 bases between. In DNA, the CDR3 is TGTGCCACCAGCAGAGGCAATAACAGGGCCAAATCCGAGCAGTACTTC. It yields the protein CATSRGNNRAKSEQYF.

The chain employs TRBV5-1 and TRBJ2-7; possible D gene TRBD1, 6 bases. Trimming removed 4 bases from V and 5 bases from J, with 13 bases in between. The CDR3 runs to 13 residues. The germline gives CDR1 SGHRS, CDR2 YFSETQ. The CDR3 DNA is TGCGCCAGCAGCGCATTTACAGGGCACGAGCAGTACTTC. This gives the protein CASSAFTGHEQYF.

About this clone itself: The junction differs from germline at one of its ends, possibly a read error. The chain employs TRBV6-1 and TRBJ1-1; D is unclear. CDR1 is MNHNS, CDR2 SASEGT, per germline. This CDR3 has 9 amino acids. CDR3 nucleotides: TGTGCCAGCGGTTCACAACCGATTTTT. Its protein is CASGSQPIF.

The rearrangement links TRBV29-1 to TRBJ1-2; 7 bases agree with TRBD1. This CDR3 contains 13 residues. V dropped 4 bases and J dropped 4; count of bases not matched to a gene: 6. Germline V gene data show CDR1 as SQVTM and CDR2 as ANQGSEA. The CDR3 sequence: CSVVPQGIYGYTF. CDR3 coding DNA: TGCAGCGTTGTCCCACAGGGGATCTATGGCTACACCTTC.

V is TRBV7-6 and J is TRBJ1-2; D is undetermined. Looked up from germline, CDR1 is SGHVS and CDR2 is FNYEAQ. With 5 bases removed from V and 8 bases from J, the gap between germline ends came to 21 bases. The CDR3 covers 15 residues. The CDR3 nucleotides are TGTGCCAGCAGCACAGCCCCGGGAGGCGGTTACGGCTACACCTTC. Translating gives CASSTAPGGGYGYTF.

J is TRBJ2-7 and V is TRBV10-2; 14 nucleotides match TRBD2. The CDR3 spans 19 residues. The trim removed 1 base at V and 3 bases at J, leaving 11 bases unmatched. CDR1 is WSHSY and CDR2 is SAAADI in the germline V gene. CDR3 region: CASSEWIPGLAGERYEQYF. The CDR3 DNA sequence: TGCGCCAGCAGTGAGTGGATACCGGGACTAGCGGGAGAACGCTACGAGCAGTACTTC.

J is TRBJ1-1 and V is TRBV4-3, with D unclear. Trimming stripped 5 bases from V and 7 bases from J, with 14 bases between. This CDR3 contains 13 residues. CDR1 is LGHNA and CDR2 is YSLEER in the germline V gene. The CDR3 region is CASSIDLTIEAFF. CDR3 bases: TGCGCCAGCAGCATCGACTTGACTATTGAAGCTTTCTTT.

This clone is a singleton in its sample. This rearrangement joins TRBV4-3 to TRBJ1-3; 7 nucleotides agree with TRBD1. Germline lookup yields CDR1 LGHNA and CDR2 YSLEER. V was clipped by 0 bases and J by 2 bases; unmatched bases: 1. The CDR3 sequence is 15 residues long. The CDR3 bases are TGCGCCAGCAGCCAAGAGCAGGGGGCTGGAAACACCATATATTTT. As protein: CASSQEQGAGNTIYF.

The CDR3 here is CASNLVQGAHEQYF. The CDR3 DNA reads TGTGCCAGCAACCTAGTACAGGGAGCCCACGAGCAGTACTTC. The chain is built from TRBV6-6 and TRBJ2-7, with a possible D match to TRBD1 (6 bases). CDR1 and CDR2 from the germline V gene are MNHNY and SVGAGI (reference sequence). This CDR3 has 14 amino acids. V lost 7 bases to trimming and J lost 5 bases, with 18 bases between them.

This clone was counted a single time. The rearrangement links TRBV5-4 to TRBJ1-2; 8 bases are a match to TRBD1. The germline gives CDR1 SGHNT, CDR2 YYREEE (reference sequence). CDR3 length: 14 residues. J was trimmed by 4 bases and V by 4 bases; bases with no gene match: 6. The CDR3 DNA reads as TGTGCCAGCAGCCCCCAGGGGGCTTCCTATGGCTACACCTTC. This sequence encodes CASSPQGASYGYTF.

The chain uses TRBV28 and TRBJ1-1; no reliable D call. Germline V lookup: CDR1 MDHEN, CDR2 SYDVKM. Trimming took off 5 bases at V and 1 base at J, with 14 bases between the two ends. This CDR3 is built from 15 residues. The CDR3 sequence: CASSNDLGANTEAFF. The CDR3 DNA reads as TGTGCCAGCAGTAACGACTTAGGAGCGAACACTGAAGCTTTCTTT.

A single count supports this clone. J is TRBJ2-2 and V is TRBV19, with D perhaps TRBD1 (5 bases). Germline lookup yields CDR1 LNHDA and CDR2 SQIVND (reference sequence). The CDR3 is made up of 13 amino acids. Trimming cost V 9 bases and J 3 bases, with 11 bases left between them. The CDR3 coding sequence is TGTGCCAGCGGCTGGGGCGACACCGGGGAGCTGTTTTTT. It specifies CASGWGDTGELFF.